One TCR beta chain is described in this entry. The antigen remains undetermined. The treatment was: oral pan-JAK inhibitor, 5-10 mg twice daily. The sample is drawn from a study of CD8+ T cells in alopecia areata. Study context: Twice daily, treated patients received 5 to 10 mg of oral tofacitinib. Study observations and caveats: Scalp sequencing captures resident alphabeta T cells of normal skin too. In scalp and blood during tofacitinib, many expanded lesional clones persisted. Treatment with tofacitinib significantly lowered scalp clonality and reduced expanded CD8+ clones among the top 100.

Germline-derived CDR1 and CDR2 are KGHSH and LQKENI. J lost 5 bases, V lost 0 bases, and 5 bases had no gene match. The CDR3 covers 16 residues. cDNA serving as the sequencing template came from extracted, reverse transcribed RNA. Sequencing used immunoSEQ multiplex PCR; TCRdb keeps in-frame clones, though not all of them. This sample has under 350,000 clones; roughly 64% occur once, and the top ten carry about 1.8%. The source of this sequence is a human donor with alopecia areata. The specimen was CD4+ T cells sorted from blood, collected at week 24, from a patient treated with tofacitinib. This chain links TRBV18 with TRBJ2-7; 12 positions match TRBD1. The DNA for the CDR3 is TGTGCCAGCTCACCACCTCAGGGACAGGGGGCACACGAGCAGTACTTC. As protein: CASSPPQGQGAHEQYF.